This T cell receptor beta chain was identified during a study of patients and donors after allogeneic stem cell transplantation. In TCRdb, the RT-PCR reads were re-called with MiXCR into one record per CDR3 protein. The sample includes 160,000 or so distinct CDR3 sequences, approximately 24% of them seen just once. This CDR3 is built from 12 residues. The V gene's germline CDR1 is SQVTM and CDR2 ANQGSEA. Trimming at V came to 6 bases and at J to 2 bases, leaving 4 bases not matched to a gene. What was sequenced was blood, either unsorted or a sorted T cell fraction (not recorded which). The TCR was taken from a human donor who was either an allogeneic HSCT recipient or a stem cell or donor lymphocyte infusion donor (not recorded which). It is not recorded whose cells these are; they may come from a transplant donor. The gene calls are TRBV29-1 and TRBJ2-7; 7 bases are a match to TRBD1. The CDR3 protein is CSVPGQTYEQYF. The CDR3 nucleotides read TGCAGCGTGCCGGGACAGACCTACGAGCAGTACTTC.